The present entry profiles one T cell receptor beta chain with its context. Its antigen target is currently unknown. Base-call qualities are not available, and no considerably larger clone is one nucleotide away. Healthy HIV-negative adults with no recently reported acute infections or vaccinations were included as donors. Every donor was a Caucasian adult residing in Nashville, Tennessee, USA. CD4+ T cells were enriched by magnetic negative selection; naive cells were then positively selected on CD45RA, and the negative fraction formed the memory subset. After blood collection by leukapheresis, PBMCs were isolated using Ficoll-Histopaque density gradient centrifugation and then cryopreserved in the vapor phase of liquid nitrogen. Analytical flow cytometry was used to check the purity and quantity of each magnetically sorted T cell population. Genomic DNA was isolated from each sorted fraction and quantified by UV absorbance on a Nanodrop 2000c.

Using the deep immunoSEQ assay, TCR CDR3 regions were amplified from genomic DNA by multiplex PCR. Genomic DNA extracted from each cell subset was distributed evenly over all wells of several immunoSEQ 96-well plates, and each plate served as one replicate. Each replicate PCR for sorted subsets received about 180 ng genomic DNA, equal to some 32,000 T cell genomes. Purified libraries were quantified with a Qubit 3.0 fluorometer, sized on a Bioanalyzer 2100, and re-quantified with the KAPA Library Quantification kit. Each immunoSEQ 96-well plate was sequenced on its own single-read 150-cycle Illumina NextSeq 550 flow cell. The paper's data handling went like this. The immunoSEQ output contained only junctional sequences without quality scores, so filtering could not match that applied to full-length reads. To assign V/J genes and CDR3, sequences were annotated using PyIR, a Python wrapper for IgBLAST v1.9, with IMGT germline references. Reads were filtered out if the reads had weak V/J assignments (E-value above 1e-6), no CDR3, stop codons, out-of-frame junctions, or ambiguous translated residues. V3J clonotypes were defined by identical inferred V gene, J gene, and CDR3 amino acid sequence. Percentage overlap between repertoires was calculated by dividing the number of shared unique clonotypes by the size of the smaller repertoire. Three approaches were used to assess repertoire richness: RTK rarefaction, the Chao1 estimator, and Recon v2.1 estimates of unobserved clonotypes. For all TCRbeta clonotypes obtained by the gDNA method from several donors, generation probabilities were computed with OLGA. In its TCRdb copy, this immuneACCESS table keeps in-frame sequences only and misses some clones. Where compared with another copy, unresolved V genes explain less than half of these, and the others have no known cause. That table supplies the V and J calls and clone size; D and trimming were determined from the DNA. The table for this sample lists 2.3 million or so clones; approximately 93% of them were counted only once. About 0.41% of the sample goes to the ten largest clones.

The data were taken from a study of shared clonotypes between healthy human individuals (TCRdb year 2020). For context, the study as a whole: The cohort included three men and a couple of women between 18 and 49 years of age. Per donor, three plates each were used for CD4 naive and CD4 memory, two for CD8 naive, and one for CD8 memory. To estimate repertoire size and how much clonotype sharing occurs between individuals, the study deeply sequenced the blood TCR repertoires of 4 to 6 healthy adults. Different laboratories and diverse techniques were used to prepare libraries and sequence TCR repertoires, to increase sequencing depth and limit assay-specific biases. Each donor's leukapheresis produced roughly between roughly 0.94 and 9.5 billion PBMCs. General findings and caveats noted by the study authors: Sampling was restricted to blood, and TCR repertoires in tissue are likely to differ from TCR repertoires in blood. Across a handful of donors, around 5.4% of naive CD4, approximately 4% of naive CD8, under 2.5% of memory CD4, and 0.4% of memory CD8 clonotypes were shared. Incomplete sequencing was indicated by rarefaction of sorted-subset datasets, despite the large sequencing depth. Naive subsets generally had larger estimated clonotype richness than memory subsets. Pairwise subsampling led to the expectation that sequencing depth would affect the degree of clonotype sharing among donors. The small number of donors limited the genetic and exposure-history diversity represented. Higher generation probabilities were observed for clonotypes shared by all four sorted-subset donors than for non-shared clonotypes.

This clonotype was obtained from a man between 18 and 35 years old in good health. Some clones in this sample may be carry-over from other donors' samples. Input material: naive CD4+ T cells from PBMCs. The cell subset or site label for this specimen denotes: CD45RA+ positively selected.

The DNA sequence is given as TGTGCCAGCAGCTTAGAGGGACTAGCGGGAAACGAGCAGTACTTC. The resulting protein is CASSLEGLAGNEQYF. This chain is built from TRBV7-2 and TRBJ2-7, with 13 bases matching TRBD2. The CDR3 covers 15 residues, taking in both the cysteine and the phenylalanine. The kept DNA is CDR3 alone, 45 bases in frame from the first base. Trimming leaves V shorter by 1 base and J shorter by 5 bases, with the junction holding 2 bases beyond the gene matches. Reading the germline V gene gives CDR1 SGHTA and CDR2 FQGNSA.